Following are 6 T cell receptor beta chains from one sample sequenced in a study of T cell repertoires in cytomegalovirus infection (dated by TCRdb to between 2017 and 2020). This sample was sequenced with an Illumina HiSeq 1500. In-frame beta chains were kept once TCRdb had trimmed the public reads at Q25 with fastp and called clones with MiXCR. Every distinct CDR3 protein forms one entry, paired with its most common genes and DNA. For this sample the table gives approximately 190,000 distinct CDR3 sequences, of which roughly 9.8% were detected only once. About 4.2% of the sample is taken by the ten largest. The sequenced sample consisted of PBMCs. Receptors were obtained from a human donor in good health (CMV status not recorded). Some clones in this sample may be carry-over from other donors' samples.

As to this clonotype: This sequence may be a read error, since a much larger clone differs from it by one base. The chain uses TRBV14 and TRBJ1-5, with D tentatively TRBD1 (5 bases). The ends were cut back, 1 base at V and 9 bases at J, with 22 bases in the middle. The CDR3 has 17 amino acids. Germline CDR1 and CDR2: SGHDN and FVKESK. The CDR3 DNA reads as TGTGCCAGCAGCCAAGGGCGGAAGACGGGCCAGAGGGGGCCCCAGCATTTT. It translates to CASSQGRKTGQRGPQHF.

This clonotype was seen only a few times. The genes are TRBV27 and TRBJ2-5; D remains ambiguous. This CDR3 region has 13 residues. Between the trimmed V and J ends, which lost 7 bases and 1 base, there was a span of 10 bases. Germline CDR1 is MNHEY and CDR2 is SMNVEV (reference sequence). CDR3 DNA sequence: TGTGCCAGCAAAGAAGGAATCCAAGAGACCCAGTACTTC. Amino acid sequence: CASKEGIQETQYF.

This clonotype came up many times. This chain joins TRBV7-6 and TRBJ1-2, with 12 bases lining up with TRBD1. Trimming took 1 base from V and 7 from J; bases not matched to a gene: 4. In germline, CDR1 is SGHVS, CDR2 FNYEAQ. This CDR3 comprises 15 residues. CDR3 nucleotides: TGTGCCAGCAGCTTAGAGGGACAGGGGGCGTTTGGCTACACCTTC. Translated, it gives CASSLEGQGAFGYTF.

The chain links TRBV7-2 to TRBJ2-7; TRBD1 matches 9 bases. Per the germline V gene, CDR1 is SGHTA and CDR2 is FQGNSA. The CDR3 totals 14 residues. J gave up 3 bases and V 3 bases, and 3 bases lay outside the gene matches. The CDR3 protein is CASSLGTGYYEQYF. The CDR3 nucleotides are TGTGCCAGCAGCTTGGGGACAGGGTACTACGAGCAGTACTTC.

The chain joins TRBV5-4 to TRBJ2-5, with D perhaps TRBD2 (6 bases). V lost 4 bases, J lost 3 bases, and 16 bases lay in between. Germline V lookup: CDR1 SGHNT, CDR2 YYREEE (reference sequence). The CDR3 extends over 15 amino acids. In DNA, the CDR3 is TGTGCCAGCAGCCCGGGGGATCGTGCAGAAGAGACCCAGTACTTC. It yields the protein CASSPGDRAEETQYF.

This clonotype was recorded many times. The chain uses TRBV6-5 and TRBJ1-5; D may be TRBD1 (5 bases). The CDR3 contains 15 residues. CDR1 is MNHEY, CDR2 SVGAGI, per germline. Deletions cut 0 bases from V and 1 base from J, with 7 bases between. The CDR3 region is CASSYSGGSNQPQHF. In DNA form, the CDR3 reads TGTGCCAGCAGTTACTCGGGGGGAAGCAATCAGCCCCAGCATTTT.